This T cell receptor beta chain originates from a study of identifying expanded T cells in peripheral blood. Broader study findings: About 1.2 clones differed between technical replicates, versus approximately 16 and 19 over time.

Repertoires were generated with immunoSEQ multiplex PCR, while TCRdb's copy carries only in-frame clones and drops some. The repertoire includes 90,000 to 100,000 clones, roughly 86% of them detected once, and 3.9% sits in the top ten. V dropped 3 bases and J dropped 9 bases, with 18 bases sitting between them. CDR3 length: 15 residues. Germline V gene data show CDR1 as MRHNA and CDR2 as SNTAGT. During the collection period, no donor immune events like infections were recorded. Regarding this clone: Its cognate antigen is unknown.

The sequencing input was blood. The source of this sequence is a person between 18 and 75 years old in good health. V is TRBV6-4 and J is TRBJ2-1, with TRBD2 as a possible D gene (7 bases). The chain's CDR3 is CASSEGAAGASEQFF. The CDR3 DNA reads TGTGCCAGCAGTGAGGGGGCGGCGGGAGCCTCTGAGCAGTTCTTC.